These 16 T cell receptor beta chains share one sample of origin, sequenced in a study of siplizumab effects on memory and regulatory T cells. TCRdb's copy holds only in-frame clones and misses some; the assay was immunoSEQ multiplex PCR. The repertoire holds 110,000 or so clones, 90% to 95% seen once, with 0.32% in the top ten. Material: CD4+ T cells sorted from blood. These receptors were taken from a human donor in good health.

The V call is TRBV10-3, the J call TRBJ2-5; possibly TRBD1 for D (7 bases). Trimming shortened V by 0 bases and J by 4 bases, and 9 bases separated the two germline ends. Germline assignment: CDR1 ENHRY and CDR2 SYGVKD. The CDR3 runs to 14 residues. DNA for the CDR3: TGTGCCATCAGTGAGTCGGAGGGGGCAGAGACCCAGTACTTC. Translating it yields CAISESEGAETQYF.

This clone was seen a handful of times. The V gene is TRBV5-1, the J gene TRBJ2-2; 7 positions agree with TRBD1. Looked up from germline, CDR1 is SGHRS and CDR2 is YFSETQ. The CDR3 loop spans 13 amino acids. With V trimmed by 7 bases and J by 6 bases, 6 bases remained unmatched. CDR3: CASGTGVAGELFF. The CDR3 DNA follows: TGCGCCAGCGGAACAGGGGTTGCCGGGGAGCTGTTTTTT.

The J gene is TRBJ1-5, the V gene TRBV19; no clear D gene. From germline, CDR1 is LNHDA and CDR2 SQIVND (reference sequence). The CDR3 spans 14 residues. Deletions cut 3 bases from V and 0 bases from J, with 6 bases between. The CDR3 spells CASSIRDSNQPQHF. The CDR3 DNA reads TGTGCCAGTAGTATCAGAGATAGCAATCAGCCCCAGCATTTT.

This chain joins TRBV4-2 and TRBJ2-7; 8 nucleotides agree with TRBD1. The trim removed 3 bases at V and 6 bases at J, leaving 7 bases unmatched. This CDR3 is built from 14 residues. Germline assignment: CDR1 LGHNA and CDR2 YNFKEQ. The DNA for the CDR3 is TGTGCCAGCAGCCAGCCGGACAGGGACACCGAGCAGTACTTC. It yields the protein CASSQPDRDTEQYF.

The chain links TRBV30 to TRBJ2-7; D possibly corresponds to TRBD1 (6 bases). Trimming cost V 5 bases and J 2 bases, with 13 bases left between them. In germline, CDR1 is GTSNPN, CDR2 SVGIG (reference sequence). The CDR3 extends over 13 amino acids. CDR3 sequence reads: CAWGGRGAYEQYF. The CDR3 nucleotides are TGTGCCTGGGGAGGCAGGGGCGCCTACGAGCAGTACTTC.

V usage is TRBV4-1 and J usage is TRBJ1-1; possible D gene TRBD1, 5 bases. V gave up 2 bases and J gave up 3 bases, with 13 bases separating them. The CDR3 is 15 amino acids. CDR1 and CDR2 from the germline V gene are MGHRA and YSYEKL. CDR3 coding DNA: TGCGCCAGCAGCCAACCCCGGGCAGGGCACACTGAAGCTTTCTTT. Protein product: CASSQPRAGHTEAFF.

The chain carries TRBV7-2 and TRBJ2-7; 8 bases match TRBD2. CDR1 SGHTA and CDR2 FQGNSA come from the germline V gene. This CDR3 has 15 amino acids. Germline trimming cut 2 bases from V and 5 bases from J; bases unmatched to any gene: 8. CDR3 in amino acids: CASSLQASGFHEQYF. The CDR3 nucleotides read TGTGCCAGCAGCTTACAGGCTAGCGGGTTTCACGAGCAGTACTTC.

CDR3 protein: CASSVYPGTANQPQHF. CDR3 coding DNA: TGTGCCAGCAGCGTGTACCCAGGGACAGCGAATCAGCCCCAGCATTTT. The chain joins TRBV7-9 to TRBJ1-5; TRBD1 agrees at 7 bases. Unmatched junction bases numbered 11, after V lost 5 bases and J lost 4 bases. The V gene's germline CDR1 is SEHNR and CDR2 FQNEAQ (reference sequence). The CDR3 length is 16 residues.

This chain links TRBV4-1 with TRBJ2-5, with D perhaps matching TRBD2 (6 bases). CDR1 is MGHRA, CDR2 YSYEKL, per germline. V was clipped by 4 bases and J by 5 bases, with 14 bases between them. The CDR3 length is 14 residues. In DNA, the CDR3 is TGCGCCAGCAGCCTCCGGGGGTTTGGGGAGACCCAGTACTTC. It is translated as CASSLRGFGETQYF.

The chain recombines TRBV6-6 with TRBJ1-2; 9 nucleotides align to TRBD1. There are 14 residues in the CDR3. V was pared by 6 bases and J by 5 bases, with 7 bases of the junction left unmatched. The germline V gene has CDR1 MNHNY and CDR2 SVGAGI (reference sequence). The CDR3 region is CASRFGTGLYGYTF. CDR3 sequence (DNA): TGTGCCAGCAGGTTCGGGACAGGGCTATATGGCTACACCTTC.

This chain links TRBV5-6 with TRBJ1-5; 7 positions match TRBD1. Trimming removed 1 base from V and 2 bases from J; junction bases left unmatched: 6. The germline V gene has CDR1 SGHDT and CDR2 YYEEEE. This CDR3 spans 16 amino acids. DNA for the CDR3: TGTGCCAGCAGCTTGCGAGGGGGCGCGGGCAATCAGCCCCAGCATTTT. Its translation is CASSLRGGAGNQPQHF.

The gene calls are TRBV27 and TRBJ1-2; 9 bases align to TRBD1. Germline V gives CDR1 MNHEY, CDR2 SMNVEV (reference sequence). Germline trimming cut 4 bases from V and 2 bases from J; bases unmatched to any gene: 2. CDR3 size: 14 residues. CDR3 sequence reads: CASSYGQGNYGYTF. As DNA, the CDR3 is TGTGCCAGCAGTTACGGACAGGGGAACTATGGCTACACCTTC.

This chain links TRBV2 with TRBJ2-6, with D possibly being TRBD1 or TRBD2 (5 bases each). Trimming shortened V by 5 bases and J by 0 bases, and 11 bases separated the two germline ends. Germline values: CDR1 SNHLY, CDR2 FYNNEI. The CDR3 has 16 amino acids. The CDR3 bases are TGTGCCAGCAGTCGGGACGGCCGCTCTGGGGCCAACGTCCTGACTTTC. Residues: CASSRDGRSGANVLTF.

This clone was recorded a few times. The chain has TRBV14 and TRBJ1-2; 7 nucleotides match TRBD1. After removal of 4 bases from V and 5 bases from J, the junction contained 1 base not matched to a gene. CDR1 and CDR2 from the germline V gene are SGHDN and FVKESK. The CDR3 spans 12 residues. This CDR3 is CASSPGGYGYTF. As DNA, the CDR3 is TGTGCCAGCAGCCCAGGGGGTTATGGCTACACCTTC.

This clone showed up just a few times. The chain couples TRBV4-1 to TRBJ1-5; perhaps TRBD1 as D (6 bases). The CDR3 totals 16 residues. Germline V lookup: CDR1 MGHRA, CDR2 YSYEKL. V was clipped by 3 bases and J by 6 bases, with 18 bases between them. CDR3 amino acids: CASSHSTQGWGQPQHF. CDR3 DNA: TGCGCCAGCAGCCATTCCACACAGGGTTGGGGTCAGCCCCAGCATTTT.

This sequence joins TRBV11-3 and TRBJ2-3, with D uncertain. Germline V lookup: CDR1 SGHNT, CDR2 YENEEA. The V and J ends lost 3 bases and 0 bases respectively, with 10 bases between them. This CDR3 has 15 residues. CDR3 in DNA: TGTGCCAGCAGCTTTGGTCCGTCTAGCACAGATACGCAGTATTTT. Encoded protein: CASSFGPSSTDTQYF. The complete variable domain, with remaining parts taken from reference TRBV11-3 and TRBJ2-3, reads EAGVVQSPRYKIIEKKQPVAFWCNPISGHNTLYWYLQNLGQGPELLIRYENEEAVDDSQLPKDRFSAERLKGVDSTLKIQPAELGDSAVYLCASSFGPSSTDTQYFGPGTRLTVL.